This is a list of T cell receptor beta chains from one sample in a study of CD8 T cells in Susac syndrome. MiXCR was run by TCRdb on the immunoSEQ multiplex PCR reads, yielding one entry per CDR3 protein. The data contain approximately 83,000 distinct CDR3 sequences, 94% of them seen just once; the ten biggest clones take up approximately 0.92%. Source material: CD8+ T cells from PBMCs. Receptors were obtained from a human donor with Susac syndrome. CDR3s include the opening cysteine and the closing phenylalanine or tryptophan. The order of the fields is V gene, D gene, clone size, CDR3 protein. D genes are given only for firm matches. A row's size may be missing; if present it is once, few, many or a size class.

TRBV5-1	.	few	CASSLGSEQFF
TRBV7-2	TRBD2	once	CASSFGTSGSETQYF
TRBV12-3/TRBV12-4	TRBD2	.	CASSTPGTSGSKGHNEQFF
TRBV15	TRBD2	once	CATRERDPDTQYF
TRBV7-9	TRBD2	.	CASSPSSGGAPQYF
TRBV12-5	.	.	CASGLVGGDGEYEQYF
TRBV7-9	.	.	CASSLASAGPEGYEQYF
TRBV27	.	.	CASSLNGNQPQHF
TRBV28	.	.	CASSSPNLLATYEQYF
TRBV15	TRBD2	.	CATAPRIGGEQYF
TRBV7-2	TRBD2	.	CASSYLGLAGADEQFF
TRBV9	.	.	CASSDTASGELFF
TRBV27	.	.	CASVLSEDSLLGQYF
TRBV27	TRBD2	.	CASSEKRELWDEQFF
TRBV29-1	.	.	CSVGTETYNEQFF
TRBV10-2	TRBD2	.	CASIERGGGTQYF
TRBV7-9	TRBD1	once	CASSSQGSSYEQYF
TRBV6-2/TRBV6-3	.	.	CASSYSPSYEQYF
TRBV7-2	.	.	CASSPGEAYEQYF
TRBV24-1	TRBD2	.	CATSDSGLAKSTDTQYF
TRBV5-6	TRBD1	.	CASSRQGEIGYTF
TRBV28	.	.	CASSFPGSSYEQYF
TRBV12-5	.	.	CASGSLWDGGITQPQHF
TRBV7-9	.	.	CASSPIGSNEKLFF
TRBV29-1	.	.	CMVGALGSYNEQFF
TRBV6-5	.	.	CASSVTGTSQETQYF
TRBV6-1	.	.	CASNSYEQYF
TRBV28	TRBD2	.	CASRSPGQREGYEQYF
TRBV19	TRBD1	.	CASSFRQGREQFF
TRBV15	.	once	CATSGGNQPQHF
TRBV3-1	TRBD2	.	CASSQDLPLAGAYYEQYF
TRBV27	.	few	CASRRENYNEQFF
TRBV7-9	.	once	CASSQGHLEQYF
TRBV7-2	.	.	CASSLTTGSYEQYF
TRBV7-2	TRBD2	.	CASSLPGLANTDTQYF
TRBV12-3/TRBV12-4	.	.	CASSIVTGELFF
TRBV7-7	.	.	CASSLNPAEGNEQFF
TRBV7-9	TRBD1	.	CASSPLPGQGKNIQYF
TRBV14	.	.	CASSQDHRTGYRYEQYF
TRBV29-1	.	.	CSVETDTSYGYTF
TRBV5-4	TRBD2	.	CASSGGLAGGFEQYF
TRBV12-3/TRBV12-4	.	.	CASSPRTGRGETQYF
TRBV11-2	TRBD1	.	CASSPRQGQGAYNEQFF
TRBV2	.	.	CASSEVQGNGAQYF
TRBV6-5	.	.	CASSYLGVTEAFF
TRBV12-5	.	.	CASGLAPRDDSTDTQYF
TRBV29-1	TRBD1	.	CSVALDRAYNEQFF
TRBV6-5	.	.	CASSYSALGAEAFF
TRBV20-1	.	.	CSASIDREQYF